Listed below are T cell receptor beta chains from one sample, sequenced in a study of blood T cell repertoires in COVID-19. The data were produced by immunoSEQ multiplex PCR, yet TCRdb's version contains in-frame clones alone and is incomplete. Of approximately 91,000 clones in the sample, 70% to 85% were seen once. Sequenced sample: peripheral blood. Receptors originate from a man aged 65-85 years with acute or convalescent COVID-19. The CDR3 runs from the conserved cysteine through the conserved F or W. The order of the fields is CDR3 protein, CDR3 DNA, J gene, V gene, clone size, D gene. The D gene is left open where the match is weak. A clone size is listed for some rows: how often the clone was seen (once, few, many), or a class if it is expanded.

CDR3 protein: CATSITGVDEQFF
CDR3 DNA: TGTGCCACCAGCATTACAGGGGTTGACGAGCAGTTCTTC
J gene: TRBJ2-1
V gene: TRBV15
clone size: -
D gene: TRBD1

CDR3 protein: CASRSPQGFRAFF
CDR3 DNA: TGTGCCAGCAGATCTCCCCAGGGATTCAGGGCTTTCTTT
J gene: TRBJ1-1
V gene: TRBV28
clone size: -
D gene: -

CDR3 protein: CASSFDSTFSYEQYF
CDR3 DNA: TGCGCCAGCAGCTTTGACAGCACTTTCTCCTACGAGCAGTACTTC
J gene: TRBJ2-7
V gene: TRBV5-1
clone size: -
D gene: -

CDR3 protein: CASSIDRGATEAFF
CDR3 DNA: TGTGCCAGTAGTATAGATCGGGGGGCGACTGAAGCTTTCTTT
J gene: TRBJ1-1
V gene: TRBV19
clone size: -
D gene: -

CDR3 protein: CASSNTGNARDTGELFF
CDR3 DNA: TGTGCCAGTAGTAACACAGGAAATGCCCGGGACACCGGGGAGCTGTTTTTT
J gene: TRBJ2-2
V gene: TRBV19
clone size: -
D gene: -

CDR3 protein: CASSESGSHTIYF
CDR3 DNA: TGTGCCAGCAGTGAATCAGGGTCTCACACCATATATTTT
J gene: TRBJ1-3
V gene: TRBV25-1
clone size: -
D gene: -

CDR3 protein: CASSWDRAGNTIYF
CDR3 DNA: TGTGCCAGCAGCTGGGACAGGGCTGGAAACACCATATATTTT
J gene: TRBJ1-3
V gene: TRBV11-2
clone size: few
D gene: TRBD1

CDR3 protein: CASSQWWGSDSGANVLTF
CDR3 DNA: TGCGCCAGCAGCCAATGGTGGGGCTCCGACTCTGGGGCCAACGTCCTGACTTTC
J gene: TRBJ2-6
V gene: TRBV4-1
clone size: -
D gene: -

CDR3 protein: CASSLMQGPNTEAFF
CDR3 DNA: TGCGCCAGCAGCTTGATGCAGGGGCCGAACACTGAAGCTTTCTTT
J gene: TRBJ1-1
V gene: TRBV5-1
clone size: -
D gene: -

CDR3 protein: CASSTTGTGNTEAFF
CDR3 DNA: TGTGCCAGCAGTACAACCGGGACAGGAAACACTGAAGCTTTCTTT
J gene: TRBJ1-1
V gene: TRBV2
clone size: -
D gene: TRBD1

CDR3 protein: CSADRGETQYF
CDR3 DNA: TGCAGCGCCGACAGGGGAGAGACCCAGTACTTC
J gene: TRBJ2-5
V gene: TRBV29-1
clone size: -
D gene: TRBD1

CDR3 protein: CAWSRAGGNTGELFF
CDR3 DNA: TGTGCCTGGAGTCGGGCAGGGGGGAACACCGGGGAGCTGTTTTTT
J gene: TRBJ2-2
V gene: TRBV30
clone size: -
D gene: TRBD1

CDR3 protein: CASSLGRVNHNEQFF
CDR3 DNA: TGTGCCAGCAGCTTAGGCAGGGTAAATCACAATGAGCAGTTCTTC
J gene: TRBJ2-1
V gene: TRBV7-3
clone size: -
D gene: -

CDR3 protein: CASSLEGTGVLWETQYF
CDR3 DNA: TGTGCCAGCAGCTTGGAAGGGACAGGGGTCCTGTGGGAGACCCAGTACTTC
J gene: TRBJ2-5
V gene: TRBV5-5
clone size: few
D gene: TRBD1

CDR3 protein: CAWSGASYTEAFF
CDR3 DNA: TGTGCCTGGAGTGGTGCCAGTTACACTGAAGCTTTCTTT
J gene: TRBJ1-1
V gene: TRBV30
clone size: -
D gene: -

CDR3 protein: CASSNTMGTGSGVGASHYGYTF
CDR3 DNA: TGTGCCAGTAGTAACACAATGGGGACAGGGTCTGGAGTTGGGGCTTCCCACTATGGCTACACCTTC
J gene: TRBJ1-2
V gene: TRBV19
clone size: -
D gene: TRBD1

CDR3 protein: CASSPRDRGHYGYTF
CDR3 DNA: TGTGCCAGCAGCCCCCGGGACAGGGGACACTATGGCTACACCTTC
J gene: TRBJ1-2
V gene: TRBV3-1/TRBV3-2
clone size: few
D gene: TRBD1

CDR3 protein: CASSPMDRVDEQYF
CDR3 DNA: TGCGCCAGCAGCCCGATGGACAGGGTCGACGAGCAGTACTTC
J gene: TRBJ2-7
V gene: TRBV5-1
clone size: -
D gene: TRBD1

CDR3 protein: CASSRDSSNTGELFF
CDR3 DNA: TGTGCCAGCAGTCGGGACTCCTCGAACACCGGGGAGCTGTTTTTT
J gene: TRBJ2-2
V gene: TRBV7-3
clone size: -
D gene: -

CDR3 protein: CASLPGDRGDTEAFF
CDR3 DNA: TGTGCCAGCCTGCCCGGAGACAGGGGGGACACTGAAGCTTTCTTT
J gene: TRBJ1-1
V gene: TRBV5-6
clone size: -
D gene: TRBD1

CDR3 protein: CATSDYRVKGNEQFF
CDR3 DNA: TGTGCCACCAGTGACTACAGGGTAAAAGGCAATGAGCAGTTCTTC
J gene: TRBJ2-1
V gene: TRBV24-1
clone size: -
D gene: -

CDR3 protein: CATSRVTEQANVLTF
CDR3 DNA: TGTGCCACCAGCAGAGTTACAGAGCAAGCCAACGTCCTGACTTTC
J gene: TRBJ2-6
V gene: TRBV15
clone size: few
D gene: -